The sample holds many counts of the clone carrying this TCR beta chain. With V trimmed by 5 bases and J by 2 bases, 7 bases remained unmatched. Germline V gene lookup returns CDR1 SEHNR and CDR2 FQNEAQ (reference sequence). The CDR3 is 16 amino acids. In patients aged 18 to 65, hyperthyroidism was newly diagnosed, with duration under 2 months. Regions amplified from RNA transcripts were the TCR beta CDR3 regions. A first-round RT-PCR of the TCR CDR3 used the HTBI primer set. A single record per CDR3 protein comes from TCRdb applying MiXCR to the multiplex PCR reads. Of 600,000 to 750,000 distinct CDR3 sequences detected, approximately 15% appear once; the ten largest clones hold roughly 15%. This sample is part of a study of T cells in Graves' hyperthyroidism and ophthalmopathy.

This receptor was taken from a man between 50 and 59 years old with Graves' hyperthyroidism. Input material: blood. V usage is TRBV7-9 and J usage is TRBJ2-3; 10 bases line up with TRBD1. The CDR3 spells CASSGTGTGDTDTQYF. CDR3 nucleotides: TGTGCCAGCAGCGGAACCGGGACAGGGGACACAGATACGCAGTATTTT.